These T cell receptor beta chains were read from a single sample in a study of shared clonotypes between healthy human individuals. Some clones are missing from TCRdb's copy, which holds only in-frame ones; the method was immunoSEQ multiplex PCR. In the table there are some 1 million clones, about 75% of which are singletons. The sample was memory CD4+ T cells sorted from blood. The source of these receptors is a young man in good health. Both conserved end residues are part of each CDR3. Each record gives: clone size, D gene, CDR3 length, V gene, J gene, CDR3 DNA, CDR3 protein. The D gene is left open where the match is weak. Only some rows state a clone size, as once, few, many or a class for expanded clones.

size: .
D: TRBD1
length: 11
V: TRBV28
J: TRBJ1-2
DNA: TGTGCCAGCACCCACAGGGGTGGCTACACCTTC
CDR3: CASTHRGGYTF

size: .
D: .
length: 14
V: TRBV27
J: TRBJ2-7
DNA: TGTGCCAGCAGTTTGGTCAGGGTGGGCTACGAGCAGTACTTC
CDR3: CASSLVRVGYEQYF

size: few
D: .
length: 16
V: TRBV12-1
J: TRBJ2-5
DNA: TGTGCCAGCAGCCAAGGACAGGAGGAAAGAGATGTCCGCCAGTACTTC
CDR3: CASSQGQEERDVRQYF

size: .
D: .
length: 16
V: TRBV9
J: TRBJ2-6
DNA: TGTGCCAGCAGCCCTACAGGGAGCTCTGGGGCCAACGTCCTGACTTTC
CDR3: CASSPTGSSGANVLTF

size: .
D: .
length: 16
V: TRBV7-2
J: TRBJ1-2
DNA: TGTGCCAGCAGCTTAGGGGGGCCCAGGTCCAATCGAGGCTACACCTTC
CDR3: CASSLGGPRSNRGYTF

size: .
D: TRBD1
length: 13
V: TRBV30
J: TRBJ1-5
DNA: TGTGCCTGGGATGACAGGGGCAATCAGCCCCAGCATTTT
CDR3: CAWDDRGNQPQHF

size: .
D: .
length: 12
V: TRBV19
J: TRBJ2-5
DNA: TGTGCCAGTAGTATTATCGGGCAGGCGCAGTACTTC
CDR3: CASSIIGQAQYF

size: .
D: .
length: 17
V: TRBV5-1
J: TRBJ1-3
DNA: TGCGCCAGCAGTGTGGGGCCACAGGGTTCCTCTGGAAACACCATATATTTT
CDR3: CASSVGPQGSSGNTIYF

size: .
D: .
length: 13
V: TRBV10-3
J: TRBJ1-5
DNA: TGTGCCATCAGGTCAGGAGTAAATCAGCCCCAGCATTTT
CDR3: CAIRSGVNQPQHF

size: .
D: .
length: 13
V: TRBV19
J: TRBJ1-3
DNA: TGTGCCAGTAGTGAGGGCTCTGGAAACACCATATATTTT
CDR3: CASSEGSGNTIYF

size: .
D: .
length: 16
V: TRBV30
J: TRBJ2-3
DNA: TGTGCCTGGACCCCAGCCGGGTGGGGGGGCACAGATACGCAGTATTTT
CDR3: CAWTPAGWGGTDTQYF

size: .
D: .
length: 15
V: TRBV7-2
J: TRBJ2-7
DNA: TGTGCCAGCAGCTTAGACTACAAACTAAGCTACGAGCAGTACTTC
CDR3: CASSLDYKLSYEQYF

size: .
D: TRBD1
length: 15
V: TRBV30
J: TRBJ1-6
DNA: TGTGCCTGGAGTGTAGATGGACAGGGGTATTCACCCCTCCACTTT
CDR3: CAWSVDGQGYSPLHF

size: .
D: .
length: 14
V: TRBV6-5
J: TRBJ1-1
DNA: TGTGCCAGCAGTACCGGACCTGCGACCACTGAAGCTTTCTTT
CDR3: CASSTGPATTEAFF

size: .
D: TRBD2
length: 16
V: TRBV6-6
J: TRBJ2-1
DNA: TGTGCCAGCAGTGGACAACTAGCGTTCTCCTACAATGAGCAGTTCTTC
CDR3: CASSGQLAFSYNEQFF

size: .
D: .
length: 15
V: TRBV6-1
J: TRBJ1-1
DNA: TGTGCCAGCAGGCAAAGCCGGGGAGGGAGCACTGAAGCTTTCTTT
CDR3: CASRQSRGGSTEAFF

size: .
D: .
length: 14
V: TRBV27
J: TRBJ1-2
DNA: TGTGCCAGCAAAAGACAGGACTCGGACTATGGCTACACCTTC
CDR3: CASKRQDSDYGYTF

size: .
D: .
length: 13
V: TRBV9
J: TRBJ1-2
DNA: TGTGCCAGCAGCGTTCAGGGTGGCTATGGCTACACCTTC
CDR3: CASSVQGGYGYTF

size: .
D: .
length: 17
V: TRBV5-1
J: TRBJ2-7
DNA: TGCGCCAGCAGCTTAGGGGGGATTTACAGGGGATACTACGAGCAGTACTTC
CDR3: CASSLGGIYRGYYEQYF

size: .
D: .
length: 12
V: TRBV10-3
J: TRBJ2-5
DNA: TGTGCCGCCGCCCAGGGTCAAGAGACCCAGTACTTC
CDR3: CAAAQGQETQYF

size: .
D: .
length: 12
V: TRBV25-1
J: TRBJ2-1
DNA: TGTGCCAGCAGTGCCGGGGGACATGAGCAGTTCTTC
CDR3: CASSAGGHEQFF

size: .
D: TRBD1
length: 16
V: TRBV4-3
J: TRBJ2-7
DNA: TGCGCCAGCAGCCTAGACGGACAGGGCCCTTATAACGAGCAGTACTTC
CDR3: CASSLDGQGPYNEQYF

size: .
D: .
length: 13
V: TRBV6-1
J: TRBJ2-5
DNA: TGTGCCAGCAGTGAATTCGGACTGCAGACCCAGTACTTC
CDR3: CASSEFGLQTQYF

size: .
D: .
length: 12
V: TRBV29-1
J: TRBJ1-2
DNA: TGCAGCGTTGTTGTACAGCTGGAGGGCTACACCTTC
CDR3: CSVVVQLEGYTF

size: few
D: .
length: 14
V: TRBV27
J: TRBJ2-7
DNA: TGTGCCAGCAAAATCTCAGTCAGCTCCTACGAGCAGTACTTC
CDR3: CASKISVSSYEQYF

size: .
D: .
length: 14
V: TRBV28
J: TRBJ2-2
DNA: TGTGCCAGCAGTTTATCCAGGGTGGCCGGGGAGCTGTTTTTT
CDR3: CASSLSRVAGELFF

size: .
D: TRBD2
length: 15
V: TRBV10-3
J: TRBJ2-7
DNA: TGTGCCATCAGTGAACTAGCGGGAGTGCGCGACGAGCAGTACTTC
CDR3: CAISELAGVRDEQYF

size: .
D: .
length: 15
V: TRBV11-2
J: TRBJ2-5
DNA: TGTGCCAGCAGCTTGCAGGGGGCGGGAGGGGAGACCCAGTACTTC
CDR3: CASSLQGAGGETQYF

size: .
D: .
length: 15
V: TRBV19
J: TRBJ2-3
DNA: TGTGCCAGTAGTATTGTTCAGGCCGGCACAGATACGCAGTATTTT
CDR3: CASSIVQAGTDTQYF

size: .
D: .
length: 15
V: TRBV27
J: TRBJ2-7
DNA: TGTGCCAGCAGTTTAGGCGAGGAGTTCTCCTACGAGCAGTACTTC
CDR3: CASSLGEEFSYEQYF

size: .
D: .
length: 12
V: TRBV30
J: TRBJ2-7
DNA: TGTGCCTGGGGTCTCCAGGGGAACGAGCAGTACTTC
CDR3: CAWGLQGNEQYF

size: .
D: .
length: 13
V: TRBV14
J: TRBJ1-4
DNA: TGTGCCAGCAGCCAAGTTGATGGTGAAAAACTGTTTTTT
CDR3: CASSQVDGEKLFF

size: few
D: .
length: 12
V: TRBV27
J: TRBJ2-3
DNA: TGTGCCAGCAGTTTACCCGGGAATACGCAGTATTTT
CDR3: CASSLPGNTQYF

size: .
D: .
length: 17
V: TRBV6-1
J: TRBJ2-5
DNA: TGTGCCAGCAGTGAACCTAGCTTGAGACTGTCACGGGAGACCCAGTACTTC
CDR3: CASSEPSLRLSRETQYF

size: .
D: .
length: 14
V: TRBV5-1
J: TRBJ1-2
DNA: TGCGCCAGCAGCTTGTACGGGGCAGGGAACGGCTACACCTTC
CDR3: CASSLYGAGNGYTF

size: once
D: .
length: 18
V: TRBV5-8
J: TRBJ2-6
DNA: TGTGCCAGCAGCTTGGGTATAGGGGTGAACTCTGGGGCCAACGTCCTGACTTTC
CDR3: CASSLGIGVNSGANVLTF

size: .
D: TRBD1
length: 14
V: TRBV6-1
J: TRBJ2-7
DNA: TGTGCCAGCATACGAAACAGGGGTTCCTACGAGCAGTACTTC
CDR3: CASIRNRGSYEQYF

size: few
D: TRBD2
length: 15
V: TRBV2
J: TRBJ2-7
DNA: TGTGCCAGCAGGGGACTAGCGGGGAGCTCCTACGAGCAGTACTTC
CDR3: CASRGLAGSSYEQYF

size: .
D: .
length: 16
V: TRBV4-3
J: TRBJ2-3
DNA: TGCGCCAGCAGCCAAGAGACTTCCTCTAGCACAGATACGCAGTATTTT
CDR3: CASSQETSSSTDTQYF

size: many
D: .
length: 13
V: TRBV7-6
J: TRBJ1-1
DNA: TGTGCCAGCAGCTTGAAGGACGTGACTGAAGCTTTCTTT
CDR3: CASSLKDVTEAFF

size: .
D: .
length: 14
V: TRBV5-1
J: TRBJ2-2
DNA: TGCGCCAGCAGCCTCAATTACAACACCGGGGAGCTGTTTTTT
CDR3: CASSLNYNTGELFF

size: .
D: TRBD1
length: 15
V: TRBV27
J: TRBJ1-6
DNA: TGTGCCAGCAGTTTGGAGGGGGCTATTAATTCACCCCTCCACTTT
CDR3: CASSLEGAINSPLHF

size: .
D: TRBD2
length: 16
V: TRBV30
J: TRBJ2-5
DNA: TGTGCCTGGAGTGCAATCCTAGCGGCCTACCAAGAGACCCAGTACTTC
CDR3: CAWSAILAAYQETQYF

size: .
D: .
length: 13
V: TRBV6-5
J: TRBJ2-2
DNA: TGTGCCAGCAGTTACGAGCGCGACGGGGAGCTGTTTTTT
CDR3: CASSYERDGELFF

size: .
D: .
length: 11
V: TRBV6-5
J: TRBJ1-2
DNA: TGTGCCAGCAGGAGACAGGATGGCTACACCTTC
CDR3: CASRRQDGYTF

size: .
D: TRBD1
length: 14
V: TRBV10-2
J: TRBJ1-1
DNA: TGCGCCAGCAGTGACTGGCAGGGGGGCACTGAAGCTTTCTTT
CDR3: CASSDWQGGTEAFF

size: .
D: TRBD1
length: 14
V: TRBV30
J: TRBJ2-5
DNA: TGTGCCTGGTTGGGGACAGGGGAGTGGGAGACCCAGTACTTC
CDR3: CAWLGTGEWETQYF

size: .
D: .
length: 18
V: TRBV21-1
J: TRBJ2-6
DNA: TGTGCCAGCAGCAAAGGGGCAGGGCCCCCCTCTGGGGCCAACGTCCTGACTTTC
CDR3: CASSKGAGPPSGANVLTF

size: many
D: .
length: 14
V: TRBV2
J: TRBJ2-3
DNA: TGTGCCAGCGTTAAAGCGCGAAGCACAGATACGCAGTATTTT
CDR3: CASVKARSTDTQYF

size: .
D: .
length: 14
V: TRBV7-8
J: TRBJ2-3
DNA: TGTGCCAGCAGCTTAGCAGGAGTCGCAGATACGCAGTATTTT
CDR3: CASSLAGVADTQYF

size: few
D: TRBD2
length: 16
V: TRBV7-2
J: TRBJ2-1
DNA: TGTGCCAGCAGCCTGACTAGCGCCGTTATCTACAATGAGCAGTTCTTC
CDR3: CASSLTSAVIYNEQFF

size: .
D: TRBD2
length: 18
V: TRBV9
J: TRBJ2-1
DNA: TGTGCCAGCAGCGTAGCCCTAGCGGGAGTGGGGTCCTACAATGAGCAGTTCTTC
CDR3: CASSVALAGVGSYNEQFF

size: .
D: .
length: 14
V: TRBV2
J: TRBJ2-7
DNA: TGTGCCAGCAGATTAAGGGGGACTGTGGGTTGGGAATACTTC
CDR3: CASRLRGTVGWEYF

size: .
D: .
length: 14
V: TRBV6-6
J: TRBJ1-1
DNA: TGTGCCAGCAGTTATAGTCTCGAGAACACTGAAGCTTTCTTT
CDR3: CASSYSLENTEAFF